A selection of T cell receptor beta chains follows, all from one sample in a study of blood T cell repertoires in COVID-19. The repertoire was sequenced with immunoSEQ multiplex PCR; TCRdb's copy has only in-frame clones and lacks some. The sample comprises 55,000 or so clones, about 87% of which are singletons, and under 7.5% rests with the top ten. What was sequenced was peripheral blood. These receptors were obtained from a woman aged 55-70 years with COVID-19, enrolled during active disease. Each CDR3 is given with its conserved first and last residue. A D gene is named only where the DNA matches it firmly.

V gene: TRBV5-1; D gene: -; J gene: TRBJ2-1; CDR3 protein: CASSLKTDYNEQFF
V gene: TRBV7-9; D gene: TRBD2; J gene: TRBJ2-7; CDR3 protein: CASSFPRGLAGDSYEQYF
V gene: TRBV3-1/TRBV3-2; D gene: -; J gene: TRBJ1-6; CDR3 protein: CASSQEKRTIGSPLHF
V gene: TRBV3-1/TRBV3-2; D gene: TRBD2; J gene: TRBJ2-1; CDR3 protein: CASSRASGSGEQFF
V gene: TRBV4-1; D gene: TRBD1; J gene: TRBJ2-2; CDR3 protein: CASSQGWGAGQGNTGELFF
V gene: TRBV19; D gene: -; J gene: TRBJ1-5; CDR3 protein: CASIPSGGYQPQHF
V gene: TRBV2; D gene: -; J gene: TRBJ1-3; CDR3 protein: CASTLDARNTIYF
V gene: TRBV28; D gene: -; J gene: TRBJ1-1; CDR3 protein: CASSKAGPDTEAFF
V gene: TRBV6-5; D gene: -; J gene: TRBJ1-6; CDR3 protein: CASSHYRPYYNSPLHF
V gene: TRBV3-1/TRBV3-2; D gene: TRBD2; J gene: TRBJ2-7; CDR3 protein: CASSSGRSTYEQYF
V gene: TRBV5-1; D gene: TRBD1; J gene: TRBJ2-1; CDR3 protein: CASSLGGTGPYNEQFF
V gene: TRBV28; D gene: -; J gene: TRBJ1-2; CDR3 protein: CASSLPRQVTYGYTF
V gene: TRBV7-9; D gene: TRBD2; J gene: TRBJ2-1; CDR3 protein: CASSPRTSGSSYNEQFF
V gene: TRBV13; D gene: TRBD2; J gene: TRBJ2-7; CDR3 protein: CASSSRTSGSYEQYF
V gene: TRBV30; D gene: TRBD1; J gene: TRBJ1-5; CDR3 protein: CAWRGQGAYSNQPQHF
V gene: TRBV7-8; D gene: -; J gene: TRBJ1-1; CDR3 protein: CASSLARGDTEAFF
V gene: TRBV27; D gene: -; J gene: TRBJ1-6; CDR3 protein: CASSLQGSNSPLHF
V gene: TRBV19; D gene: TRBD2; J gene: TRBJ2-3; CDR3 protein: CASSFGGADTQYF
V gene: TRBV9; D gene: TRBD2; J gene: TRBJ2-3; CDR3 protein: CASSVGLAGGTDTQYF
V gene: TRBV28; D gene: TRBD1; J gene: TRBJ1-4; CDR3 protein: CASSFRGQGYEKLFF
V gene: TRBV14; D gene: TRBD1; J gene: TRBJ2-2; CDR3 protein: CASSRPGTGTFANTGELFF
V gene: TRBV7-9; D gene: -; J gene: TRBJ1-3; CDR3 protein: CASSLRQGMVSSGNTIYF
V gene: TRBV12-3/TRBV12-4; D gene: -; J gene: TRBJ1-1; CDR3 protein: CASSPSGNTEAFF
V gene: TRBV18; D gene: -; J gene: TRBJ1-1; CDR3 protein: CASSPEMLRGSTEAFF
V gene: TRBV2; D gene: TRBD1; J gene: TRBJ2-3; CDR3 protein: CASSGQGLSTDTQYF
V gene: TRBV3-1/TRBV3-2; D gene: -; J gene: TRBJ1-3; CDR3 protein: CASSQSAGNTIYF
V gene: TRBV3-1/TRBV3-2; D gene: TRBD2; J gene: TRBJ2-1; CDR3 protein: CASSQDWVASGTYNEQFF
V gene: TRBV19; D gene: TRBD1; J gene: TRBJ1-2; CDR3 protein: CASSTRQGRIRYGYTF
V gene: TRBV13; D gene: TRBD1; J gene: TRBJ1-2; CDR3 protein: CASSLRRDRGETGYTF
V gene: TRBV28; D gene: -; J gene: TRBJ2-1; CDR3 protein: CASSLPTEQFF
V gene: TRBV19; D gene: -; J gene: TRBJ2-6; CDR3 protein: CASSIDGSSGANVLTF
V gene: TRBV6-4; D gene: -; J gene: TRBJ2-1; CDR3 protein: CASSAAISGNYNEQFF
V gene: TRBV18; D gene: TRBD1; J gene: TRBJ2-7; CDR3 protein: CASSPFKTGAEEQYF
V gene: TRBV30; D gene: TRBD2; J gene: TRBJ2-7; CDR3 protein: CAWSVVAGLANYEQYF
V gene: TRBV29-1; D gene: TRBD1; J gene: TRBJ2-2; CDR3 protein: CSVLNRGTGELFF
V gene: TRBV11-2; D gene: TRBD2; J gene: TRBJ2-7; CDR3 protein: CASSLRSGRRSYEQYF
V gene: TRBV4-1; D gene: -; J gene: TRBJ2-7; CDR3 protein: CASRQETGQTYEQYF
V gene: TRBV24-1; D gene: -; J gene: TRBJ1-5; CDR3 protein: CATSTGPSNQPQHF
V gene: TRBV19; D gene: TRBD1; J gene: TRBJ2-5; CDR3 protein: CASSGTGKETQYF
V gene: TRBV28; D gene: -; J gene: TRBJ1-6; CDR3 protein: CASTGQNNSPLHF
V gene: TRBV6-1; D gene: -; J gene: TRBJ1-1; CDR3 protein: CASSEYQRGGNTEAFF
V gene: TRBV11-3; D gene: -; J gene: TRBJ1-1; CDR3 protein: CASRRGMNTEAFF
V gene: TRBV6-5; D gene: -; J gene: TRBJ1-1; CDR3 protein: CKITRVLNTEAFF
V gene: TRBV10-1; D gene: -; J gene: TRBJ2-1; CDR3 protein: CASSESLFSEQFF
V gene: TRBV19; D gene: TRBD1; J gene: TRBJ2-1; CDR3 protein: CASSSRPPLGTGANNEQFF
V gene: TRBV12-3/TRBV12-4; D gene: TRBD1; J gene: TRBJ1-2; CDR3 protein: CASSLTGFDGYTF
V gene: TRBV29-1; D gene: TRBD1; J gene: TRBJ2-1; CDR3 protein: CSGAAGTGWNEQFF
V gene: TRBV11-2; D gene: -; J gene: TRBJ1-3; CDR3 protein: CASSPRRRASGNTIYF
V gene: TRBV28; D gene: -; J gene: TRBJ2-3; CDR3 protein: CASSPLGLTGTDTQYF
V gene: TRBV6-5; D gene: -; J gene: TRBJ1-1; CDR3 protein: CASSSSTGEGTEAFF
V gene: TRBV7-6; D gene: -; J gene: TRBJ2-3; CDR3 protein: CASSPGFGTKDTQYF
V gene: TRBV7-9; D gene: -; J gene: TRBJ2-5; CDR3 protein: CASSFGWGEGETQYF
V gene: TRBV10-3; D gene: -; J gene: TRBJ2-3; CDR3 protein: CAISDWTGRAGTQYF
V gene: TRBV27; D gene: -; J gene: TRBJ1-4; CDR3 protein: CASRIIGEANEKLFF
V gene: TRBV30; D gene: -; J gene: TRBJ1-4; CDR3 protein: CAWRGGGRYEKLFF
V gene: TRBV9; D gene: -; J gene: TRBJ1-1; CDR3 protein: CASSVAGGSEAFF
V gene: TRBV2; D gene: -; J gene: TRBJ2-7; CDR3 protein: CASSFTYEQYF
V gene: TRBV7-8; D gene: TRBD2; J gene: TRBJ2-7; CDR3 protein: CASSLELLAGGSYEQYF
V gene: TRBV3-1/TRBV3-2; D gene: -; J gene: TRBJ2-1; CDR3 protein: CASSQGMNSKQFF